Following are 5 T cell receptor beta chains from one sample sequenced in a study of regulatory T cells in long-lasting Graves disease. In building TCR beta libraries, iRepertoire HTBI primers were used together with Arm-PCR of CDR3 regions. TCRdb called the multiplex PCR reads again in MiXCR, with one record for every CDR3 protein. Of 400,000 to 450,000 distinct CDR3 sequences listed, less than 25% are singletons. Time point indicated: persistent/refractory GD, antithyroid drugs over 5 years with positive TRAb. Researchers made the TCR library from RNA that was extracted from PBMCs. Sequenced here: peripheral blood mononuclear cells (PBMCs), sampled when the disease was refractory, from a patient treated with antithyroid drugs. These receptors were taken from a female donor with Graves disease.

This clonotype has a handful of counts. The chain couples TRBV27 to TRBJ2-7; 8 bases map to TRBD2. The CDR3 consists of 15 residues. Looked up from germline, CDR1 is MNHEY and CDR2 is SMNVEV (reference sequence). The V and J ends lost 5 bases and 4 bases, in that order; junction bases with no gene match: 10. DNA for the CDR3: TGTGCCAGCAGTGATGGTACTAGCGGACCATACGAGCAGTACTTC. This codes for CASSDGTSGPYEQYF.

This clonotype has a count of ten or more. This chain links TRBV2 with TRBJ2-2; no reliable D call. CDR1 is SNHLY, CDR2 FYNNEI, per germline. Trimming took 2 bases from V and 4 from J, leaving 5 bases between them. The CDR3 is 13 amino acids. The CDR3 is CASSERVTGELFF. For the CDR3, the DNA is TGTGCCAGCAGTGAACGTGTCACCGGGGAGCTGTTTTTT.

CDR3 DNA sequence: TGTGCCAGCAGCCGCGAGATACCTGCAACTAATGAAAAACTGTTTTTT. It is translated as CASSREIPATNEKLFF. The chain combines TRBV3-1 with TRBJ1-4; D not certain. This CDR3 has 16 residues. The germline V gene encodes CDR1 LGHDT and CDR2 YNNKEL (reference sequence). V lost 4 bases to trimming and J lost 0 bases, with 12 bases between them.

This clonotype was recorded many times. The rearrangement uses TRBV6-2 or TRBV6-3 and TRBJ1-1; D remains unclear. CDR1 and CDR2 (germline): MNHEY, SVGEGT. The V end lost 2 bases, the J end lost 4 bases, and 11 bases lay between the germline ends. This CDR3 has 14 amino acids. The CDR3 nucleotides are TGTGCCAGCAGTTACGGACCGCCCAGCACTGAAGCTTTCTTT. Protein: CASSYGPPSTEAFF.

This clonotype occurred many times. The rearrangement uses TRBV28 and TRBJ1-4; D gene uncertain. The germline gives CDR1 MDHEN, CDR2 SYDVKM. The CDR3 has 13 amino acids. V dropped 2 bases and J dropped 6 bases, with 7 bases sitting between them. The CDR3 reads CASSLEHYEKLFF. The DNA for the CDR3 is TGTGCCAGCAGTTTAGAACACTATGAAAAACTGTTTTTT.